The rows below give T cell receptor beta chains drawn from one sample of a study of T cell responses to AZD1222 COVID-19 vaccine. TCRdb's table, derived via immunoSEQ multiplex PCR, lists solely in-frame clones and lacks some. Of 95,000 to 100,000 clones listed, 88% are singletons. Sequences were derived from peripheral blood, sampled 28 days after the second AZD1222 dose. The receptors here all came from an adult who received the AZD1222 COVID-19 vaccine. Each CDR3 is given with its conserved first and last residue. D genes are given only for firm matches. Rows may omit the clone size; those that give it use once, few, many or a size class.

d_call,v_call,clone_size,j_call,cdr3_nt,cdr3_aa
.,TRBV28,.,TRBJ1-2,TGTGCCAGCAGTTTATCGGGGTATGGCTACACCTTC,CASSLSGYGYTF
TRBD1,TRBV28,.,TRBJ2-5,TGTGCCAGCAGCCAGGGGACAGGGGGGCTACCCCAAGAGACCCAGTACTTC,CASSQGTGGLPQETQYF
.,TRBV10-2,.,TRBJ1-1,TGCGCCAGCAGTCGAGGGGCGGGTGACACTGAAGCTTTCTTT,CASSRGAGDTEAFF
TRBD1,TRBV9,once,TRBJ2-7,TGTGCCAGCAGCGTAGGAGGGGACAGGACGCACGAGCAGTACTTC,CASSVGGDRTHEQYF
.,TRBV5-4,.,TRBJ1-2,TGTGCCAGCAGCTTGGGTGGGGGCTCAAAGGACTATGGCTACACCTTC,CASSLGGGSKDYGYTF
TRBD1,TRBV5-1,few,TRBJ1-1,TGCGCCAGCAGCTTCCGGGACAGGGGATCGGGCACTGAAGCTTTCTTT,CASSFRDRGSGTEAFF
TRBD1,TRBV3-1/TRBV3-2,.,TRBJ1-1,TGTGCCAGCAGCCAAGATCGGCGGACAGGGAAGAACACTGAAGCTTTCTTT,CASSQDRRTGKNTEAFF
.,TRBV30,.,TRBJ1-2,TGTGCCTGGAGTATAAGGGGCCCGACTAGAAACACCTTC,CAWSIRGPTRNTF
.,TRBV11-3,.,TRBJ2-1,TGTGCCAGCAGCACTCAGGGGGGATATGATGAGCAGTTCTTC,CASSTQGGYDEQFF
TRBD2,TRBV6-5,.,TRBJ2-4,TGTGCCGCCAAAACGCAGGGAGGGAACATTCAGTACTTC,CAAKTQGGNIQYF
.,TRBV27,.,TRBJ1-1,TGTGCCAGCAGTTCAAAGTTGAACACTGAAGCTTTCTTT,CASSSKLNTEAFF
.,TRBV5-1,.,TRBJ2-3,TGCGCCAGCAGCCATGGACAGCAGGCAGATACGCAGTATTTT,CASSHGQQADTQYF
.,TRBV2,.,TRBJ2-3,TGTGCCAGCAGTGAAGCCTTCGCGGCAGATACGCAGTATTTT,CASSEAFAADTQYF
TRBD2,TRBV11-3,.,TRBJ2-1,TGTGCCAGCAGCTCGTCCAGCGGGAGCAGATACAATGAGCAGTTCTTC,CASSSSSGSRYNEQFF
TRBD1,TRBV28,.,TRBJ1-3,TGTGCCAGCAGTTGGACCGACAGGGTGAGGGAAAACACCATATATTTT,CASSWTDRVRENTIYF
.,TRBV11-2,.,TRBJ2-3,TGTGCCAGCAGCTTGGGTTACTCCACAGATACGCAGTATTTT,CASSLGYSTDTQYF
.,TRBV6-2/TRBV6-3,few,TRBJ2-7,TGTGCCAGCAGTTTTGGGGGCAGGGAGACCTACGAGCAGTACTTC,CASSFGGRETYEQYF
TRBD1,TRBV18,.,TRBJ1-1,TGTGCCAGCTCACTTGGGACAGGGGGCGCGGGCACTGAAGCTTTCTTT,CASSLGTGGAGTEAFF
TRBD1,TRBV5-1,.,TRBJ1-6,TGCGCCAGCAGCTTGGCGACAGGGAATAATTCACCCCTCCACTTT,CASSLATGNNSPLHF
TRBD1,TRBV5-4,.,TRBJ1-1,TGTGCCACCGCCAATAATCAGGGGGCTCATCGGGCTTTCTTT,CATANNQGAHRAFF